Presented here are 10 T cell receptor beta chains from one specimen sequenced in a study of T-cell memory formation after mild COVID-19. TCRdb re-called the 5' RACE reads through MiXCR, storing one row per CDR3 protein. The profile covers under 300,000 distinct CDR3 sequences, with roughly 16% appearing a single time and approximately 23% taken by the ten largest. Sequences were obtained from PBMCs or a T cell subset sorted from them (not recorded which). These TCRs come from a young man who had mild COVID-19 (a few samples of this study predate the infection). Cell type and time point are not known.

The CDR3 DNA sequence: TGTGCCAGCTCACCATCGGCAGGGCTGAACACTGAAGCTTTCTTT. This gives the protein CASSPSAGLNTEAFF. The chain uses TRBV18 and TRBJ1-1; TRBD1 is a possible D gene (5 bases). The germline V gene has CDR1 KGHSH and CDR2 LQKENI. The CDR3 is 15 residues long. Between the trimmed V and J ends, which lost 2 bases and 0 bases, there was a span of 10 bases.

This clonotype was observed a handful of times. The chain links TRBV19 to TRBJ2-3; 12 bases map to TRBD2. Trimming cost V 5 bases and J 4 bases; bases outside gene matches: 7. This CDR3 spans 16 amino acids. The germline CDR1 and CDR2 sequences are LNHDA and SQIVND (reference sequence). The CDR3: CASSSRTSGEADTQYF. The CDR3, as DNA: TGTGCCAGTAGTTCGCGGACTAGCGGGGAAGCAGATACGCAGTATTTT.

The chain employs TRBV6-2 or TRBV6-3 and TRBJ1-6, with TRBD1 as a possible D gene (5 bases). The CDR3 loop spans 18 amino acids. V was cut by 5 bases and J by 5 bases, with 22 bases left in between. From germline, CDR1 is MNHEY and CDR2 SVGEGT. CDR3 DNA: TGTGCCAGCAGTCATACCGGAGTAAGGGGACGGGATAATTCACCCCTCCACTTT. This gives the protein CASSHTGVRGRDNSPLHF.

V gene TRBV27 combines with J gene TRBJ2-5, with 10 bases identical to TRBD2. J gave up 5 bases and V 8 bases, and 11 bases lay outside the gene matches. The germline V gene encodes CDR1 MNHEY and CDR2 SMNVEV (reference sequence). This CDR3 is 15 amino acids long. DNA of the CDR3: TGTGCCAGCGCCTCTCTAGCGGGGGTTGGGGAGACCCAGTACTTC. Translation gives CASASLAGVGETQYF.

This clonotype turned up a few times. This chain connects TRBV12-3 or TRBV12-4 to TRBJ2-3, with D tentatively TRBD1 (6 bases). V was pared by 4 bases and J by 0 bases, with 11 bases between. The CDR3 has 15 amino acids. The DNA of the CDR3 is TGTGCCAGCAGTTGGGGGCAACGGAGCACAGATACGCAGTATTTT. It yields the protein CASSWGQRSTDTQYF.

The chain links TRBV15 to TRBJ2-7; 7 bases agree with TRBD2. The junction had 5 bases not matched to a gene; V was cut back by 0 bases and J by 0 bases. This CDR3 region has 16 residues. Germline V gene data show CDR1 as LNHNV and CDR2 as YYDKDF (reference sequence). In DNA form, the CDR3 reads TGTGCCACCAGCAGAGATCGGGGCGGGAGCTCCTACGAGCAGTACGTC. Amino acids: CATSRDRGGSSYEQYV.

This clonotype was found once. V usage is TRBV9 and J usage is TRBJ2-1; D is unresolved. CDR1 SGDLS and CDR2 YYNGEE come from the germline V gene. CDR3 length: 15 amino acids. V was shortened by 0 bases and J by 5 bases, with 12 bases between the two germline ends. The CDR3: CASSVVGSEDNEQFF. CDR3 sequence (DNA): TGTGCCAGCAGCGTAGTGGGGTCTGAAGACAATGAGCAGTTCTTC.

V is TRBV7-2 and J is TRBJ1-4; D may be TRBD1 (6 bases). The V end was cut by 2 bases, the J end by 0 bases, with 7 bases between. CDR3 length: 15 amino acids. Germline V CDR1 and CDR2: SGHTA, FQGNSA. CDR3 sequence reads: CASSLNRATNEKLFF. DNA of the CDR3: TGTGCCAGCAGCTTAAACAGGGCAACTAATGAAAAACTGTTTTTT.

The V gene is TRBV7-2, the J gene TRBJ1-2; D remains ambiguous. Germline CDR1 and CDR2: SGHTA and FQGNSA. This CDR3 is 12 amino acids long. The germline V and J ends were trimmed by 4 bases and 6 bases, with 9 bases remaining between them. Written as DNA, the CDR3 is TGTGCCAGCAGCTCGGGCTTCGATGGCTACACCTTC. Protein: CASSSGFDGYTF.

The chain combines TRBV7-2 with TRBJ2-3, with 13 positions matching TRBD2. J gave up 2 bases and V 3 bases, and 2 bases lay outside the gene matches. CDR1 SGHTA and CDR2 FQGNSA come from the germline V gene. This CDR3 has 16 amino acids. The CDR3 DNA is TGTGCCAGCAGCTTTGGGACTAGCGGGATCACAGATACGCAGTATTTT. Protein: CASSFGTSGITDTQYF.